Listed here are 21 T cell receptor beta chains from one sample, sequenced in a study of blood T cell repertoires in COVID-19 (dated by TCRdb to 2019 to 2021). Library method: the immunoSEQ multiplex PCR assay. TCRdb obtained this table from immuneACCESS and retained in-frame rearrangements with V and J assigned. These tables miss some clones; where compared with another copy, unresolved V genes account for less than half of the shortfall, and the remainder is unexplained. This sample has roughly 15,000 clones in its table, and roughly 92% of those were observed once. Clones ranked in the top ten supply approximately 7.7% of the sample. Sequencing was performed on peripheral blood. These receptors were taken from a human donor with active COVID-19. The donor label of this sample is uncertain.

This chain uses TRBV4-1 with TRBJ1-2; 7 nucleotides line up with TRBD1. V was clipped by 1 base and J by 4 bases; unmatched bases: 9. The CDR3 loop spans 16 amino acids. Per germline, CDR1 MGHRA and CDR2 YSYEKL. The CDR3 DNA is TGCGCCAGCAGCCAAGCCCTTGGGACAGCAGGCTATGGCTACACCTTC. Its protein product is CASSQALGTAGYGYTF.

The J gene is TRBJ1-2, the V gene TRBV27; a possible D gene is TRBD1 (6 bases). CDR1 is MNHEY and CDR2 is SMNVEV in the germline V gene (reference sequence). The CDR3 has 13 residues. V was cut by 3 bases and J by 4 bases, with 9 bases left in between. CDR3 DNA sequence: TGTGCCAGCAGTTTCCCCAGGGGCTATGGCTACACCTTC. This translates into CASSFPRGYGYTF.

The chain joins TRBV2 to TRBJ1-5, with TRBD1 matching 8 bases. Per germline, CDR1 SNHLY and CDR2 FYNNEI. Unmatched junction bases numbered 5, after V lost 6 bases and J lost 4 bases. This CDR3 has 14 residues. The CDR3 DNA reads as TGTGCCAGCAGCGGACAGGGAAAAAATCAGCCCCAGCATTTT. As protein: CASSGQGKNQPQHF.

CDR3 sequence: CASSLGVYGGSGYTF. In DNA form, the CDR3 reads TGTGCCAGCAGCTTGGGGGTCTACGGGGGAAGCGGCTACACCTTC. The chain links TRBV5-8 to TRBJ1-2; weak D call: TRBD1 (5 bases). The V end lost 0 bases, the J end lost 8 bases, and 17 bases lay between the germline ends. From germline, CDR1 is SGHTS and CDR2 YDEGEE. CDR3 length: 15 amino acids.

This chain joins TRBV6-5 and TRBJ2-3; possible D gene TRBD2, 6 bases. The CDR3 sequence is 14 residues long. The V and J ends lost 7 bases and 0 bases respectively, with 11 bases between them. Germline CDR1 reads MNHEY; CDR2 reads SVGAGI. CDR3 sequence reads: CASKTGGSTDTQYF. The CDR3 bases are TGTGCCAGCAAAACCGGAGGGAGCACAGATACGCAGTATTTT.

V and J are TRBV3-1 (or the pseudogene TRBV3-2) and TRBJ1-2, with D perhaps matching TRBD1 (6 bases). The CDR3 loop spans 12 amino acids. CDR1 LGHDT and CDR2 YNNKEL come from the germline V gene (reference sequence). Trimming shortened V by 3 bases and J by 8 bases, and 10 bases separated the two germline ends. The DNA for the CDR3 is TGTGCCAGCAGCCAGAACAGGGAAGGCTACACCTTC. This gives the protein CASSQNREGYTF.

The chain combines TRBV6-5 with TRBJ1-1; no clear D. Germline CDR1 is MNHEY and CDR2 is SVGAGI. The germline V and J ends were trimmed by 0 bases and 3 bases, with 8 bases remaining between them. The CDR3 is 14 amino acids. CDR3: CASSYSSVDTEAFF. CDR3 DNA sequence: TGTGCCAGCAGTTACTCGTCGGTGGACACTGAAGCTTTCTTT.

This rearrangement joins TRBV12-3 or TRBV12-4 to TRBJ1-2, with no clear D. The CDR3 spans 12 residues. V gave up 6 bases and J gave up 8 bases, with 13 bases separating them. The CDR3 here is CASSSNGRGYTF. DNA of the CDR3: TGTGCCAGCAGCTCCAATGGGCGCGGCTACACCTTC.

This chain connects TRBV7-8 to TRBJ2-3; 10 bases are a match to TRBD2. Trimming took 7 bases from V and 1 from J; bases not matched to a gene: 8. CDR3 size: 16 residues. Germline CDR1 and CDR2: SGHVS and FQNEAQ. In nucleotides, the CDR3 is TGTGCCAGCAAATTGAGCGGGAGGGTTGGCACAGATACGCAGTATTTT. Translated, it gives CASKLSGRVGTDTQYF.

V is TRBV30 and J is TRBJ2-1, with TRBD2 matching over 10 bases. J gave up 5 bases and V 3 bases, and 7 bases lay outside the gene matches. The CDR3 runs to 15 residues. CDR1 is GTSNPN and CDR2 is SVGIG in the germline V gene (reference sequence). In DNA, the CDR3 is TGTGCCTGGAGCCCAGCTAGCGGGGGTAACAATGAGCAGTTCTTC. Translated, it gives CAWSPASGGNNEQFF.

The gene calls are TRBV6-5 and TRBJ2-7, with TRBD1 matching over 7 bases. V lost 6 bases and J lost 2; bases outside the gene matches: 4. The CDR3 runs 13 residues. CDR1 is MNHEY, CDR2 SVGAGI, per germline. CDR3 coding DNA: TGTGCCAGCAGCCGGGACAGCACCTACGAGCAGTACTTC. Its protein product is CASSRDSTYEQYF.

This chain links TRBV2 with TRBJ1-1, with a tentative D call TRBD1 (5 bases). Trimming pared 6 bases from V and 1 base from J, leaving 6 bases between. Germline CDR1 and CDR2: SNHLY and FYNNEI. This CDR3 is built from 12 residues. CDR3 region: CASRRGNTEAFF. CDR3 bases: TGTGCCAGCAGAAGGGGGAACACTGAAGCTTTCTTT.

This clone is a singleton in its sample. The chain has TRBV20-1 and TRBJ1-2, with no clear D. Germline lookup yields CDR1 DFQATT and CDR2 SNEGSKA (reference sequence). The length of the CDR3 is 11 residues. V dropped 2 bases and J dropped 8 bases, with 9 bases sitting between them. The CDR3 DNA follows: TGCAGTGCTAGATGGGGAGGCGGCTACACCTTC. It translates to CSARWGGGYTF.

The chain has TRBV30 and TRBJ1-2, with a possible D match to TRBD1 (6 bases). This CDR3 region has 14 residues. V was cut by 3 bases and J by 5 bases, with 16 bases left in between. Germline values: CDR1 GTSNPN, CDR2 SVGIG (reference sequence). DNA for the CDR3: TGTGCCTGGAGAGGACATTGGACAGAGTATGGCTACACCTTC. It codes for CAWRGHWTEYGYTF. The complete variable domain, with remaining parts taken from reference TRBV30 and TRBJ1-2, reads SQTIHQWPATLVQPVGSPLSLECTVEGTSNPNLYWYRQAAGRGLQLLFYSVGIGQISSEVPQNLSASRPQDRQFILSSKKLLLSDSGFYLCAWRGHWTEYGYTFGSGTRLTVV.

The chain employs TRBV28 and TRBJ2-1, with D perhaps matching TRBD2 (7 bases). Germline-derived CDR1 and CDR2 are MDHEN and SYDVKM. This CDR3 spans 11 amino acids. Trimming left V 9 bases short and J 12 bases short, with 15 bases between. This CDR3 reads CASSPRGGQFF. The CDR3 bases are TGTGCCAGTAGCCCTAGGGGGGGGCAGTTCTTC.

The CDR3 reads CASSPRLDDTQYF. The DNA for the CDR3 is TGTGCCAGCAGCCCTCGACTAGACGATACGCAGTATTTT. The genes are TRBV6-6 and TRBJ2-3; D might be TRBD2 (6 bases). The CDR3 spans 13 residues. V was shortened by 6 bases and J by 6 bases, with 13 bases between the two germline ends. Germline assignment: CDR1 MNHNY and CDR2 SVGAGI (reference sequence).

This clone was seen only a few times. The gene calls are TRBV5-1 and TRBJ1-5, with D possibly matching TRBD1 (6 bases). The V end was cut by 2 bases, the J end by 7 bases, with 13 bases between. Per germline, CDR1 SGHRS and CDR2 YFSETQ. This CDR3 region has 14 residues. In nucleotides, the CDR3 is TGCGCCAGCAGCTTACAGGGAGGGAAGCAGCCCCAGCATTTT. Protein sequence: CASSLQGGKQPQHF.

This clone was seen once. The chain recombines TRBV18 with TRBJ1-1; 10 bases agree with TRBD1. The V gene's germline CDR1 is KGHSH and CDR2 LQKENI. Trimming removed 4 bases from V and 6 bases from J; junction bases left unmatched: 2. The CDR3 length is 13 residues. Here the CDR3 reads CASSQDRGAEAFF. CDR3 DNA: TGTGCCAGCTCACAGGACAGGGGGGCTGAAGCTTTCTTT.

V gene TRBV29-1 combines with J gene TRBJ2-3, with 7 positions matching TRBD1. Germline lookup yields CDR1 SQVTM and CDR2 ANQGSEA. The CDR3 totals 12 residues. The V gene end was trimmed by 7 bases and the J gene end by 3 bases; junction bases not matched to a gene: 4. CDR3 loop: CSADRATDTQYF. The CDR3 coding sequence is TGCAGCGCTGACAGGGCGACAGATACGCAGTATTTT.

This chain uses TRBV10-1 with TRBJ2-3, with D perhaps TRBD2 (5 bases). Germline V gene sequence: CDR1 WNHNN, CDR2 SYGVQD (reference sequence). CDR3 length equals 13 residues. V was clipped by 6 bases and J by 3 bases, with 10 bases between them. The CDR3 nucleotides read TGCGCCAGCAGGAGAGCGGCGACAGATACGCAGTATTTT. Its protein product is CASRRAATDTQYF.

The chain combines TRBV5-4 with TRBJ1-4, with 8 bases matching TRBD1. This CDR3 region has 15 residues. V was clipped by 4 bases and J by 7 bases; unmatched bases: 9. CDR1 SGHNT and CDR2 YYREEE come from the germline V gene (reference sequence). The chain's CDR3 is CASSLRTGNAEKLFF. CDR3 nucleotide sequence: TGTGCCAGCAGCCTACGGACAGGGAACGCTGAAAAACTGTTTTTT.